This T cell receptor beta chain was profiled in a study of OX40 agonist ivuxolimab in advanced cancers. Across the study: At 0.01 to 10 mg/kg, ivuxolimab was administered intravenously to patients every 2 weeks. Previous treatment with anti-PD-1, anti-PD-L1 or anti-CTLA-4 therapy was allowed; about 37% had received some.

Germline V gene sequence: CDR1 SGHTS, CDR2 YDEGEE. Trimming took 4 bases from V and 1 from J, leaving 14 bases between them. The CDR3 has 15 amino acids. Clones were sequenced by immunoSEQ multiplex PCR, and TCRdb holds only the in-frame ones, with some missing. The data show about 51,000 clones, 88% seen once. Autoimmune disease history or systemic immunosuppression barred patients. The chain combines TRBV5-8 with TRBJ1-1; weak D call: TRBD1 (5 bases). The sample consisted of CD4+ or CD8+ T cells sorted from blood, taken in a trial of the OX40 agonist ivuxolimab. This clonotype was obtained from an adult with an advanced solid tumor such as melanoma, head and neck, liver or kidney cancer. CDR3 in amino acids: CASSPWQGPNTEAFF. The DNA for the CDR3 is TGTGCCAGCAGCCCGTGGCAGGGCCCGAACACTGAAGCTTTCTTT.